The entry that follows covers one T cell receptor (beta chain) sequence. Profiling relied on immunoSEQ multiplex PCR, and the TCRdb table lists in-frame clones only, not all of them. Counted here are tens of thousands of clones, around 90% occurring once; the ten biggest clones make up about 3.9%. This sample stems from a study of technical replicates of blood from four donors. CDR1 and CDR2 from the germline V gene are SGHNT and YYREEE (reference sequence). Trimming stripped 0 bases from V and 2 bases from J, with 9 bases between. CDR3 length: 14 residues. The J gene is TRBJ2-7, the V gene TRBV5-4, with D uncertain. Sequenced sample: PBMCs. The sequence came from a human donor in good health. Some clones in this sample may be carry-over from other donors' samples. The CDR3 sequence is CASSLDASTYEQYF. DNA of the CDR3: TGTGCCAGCAGCTTGGACGCCAGTACCTACGAGCAGTACTTC.